These 25 T cell receptor beta chains came from one sample sequenced in a study of cytomegalovirus exposure and HLA in healthy donors. Primers included in the PCR were 60 Vbeta and 13 Jbeta primers. Sequencing used immunoSEQ multiplex PCR; TCRdb keeps in-frame clones, though not all of them. This sample has 90,000 to 110,000 clones, with about three quarters found just once. The sequencing sample was made of PBMCs. The receptors derive from a woman aged 40 to 50 in good health and CMV-seropositive.

The chain is built from TRBV5-1 and TRBJ2-7, with 8 positions matching TRBD1. This CDR3 is built from 14 residues. The junction had 1 base not matched to a gene; V was cut back by 0 bases and J by 2 bases. Germline V lookup: CDR1 SGHRS, CDR2 YFSETQ. The CDR3 DNA reads as TGCGCCAGCAGCTTGGACAGGGGGACCTACGAGCAGTACTTC. Protein: CASSLDRGTYEQYF. The variable domain in full, completed from reference TRBV5-1 and TRBJ2-7, reads KAGVTQTPRYLIKTRGQQVTLSCSPISGHRSVSWYQQTPGQGLQFLFEYFSETQRNKGNFPGRFSGRQFSNSRSEMNVSTLELGDSALYLCASSLDRGTYEQYFGPGTRLTVT.

V gene TRBV13 combines with J gene TRBJ1-2; 7 bases agree with TRBD1. This CDR3 is built from 12 residues. The trim removed 5 bases at V and 10 bases at J, leaving 7 bases unmatched. Germline CDR1 and CDR2: PRHDT and FYEKMQ (reference sequence). This CDR3 is CASSPGQEDYTF. Here the CDR3 DNA reads TGTGCCAGCAGCCCCGGACAGGAAGACTACACCTTC.

Only a few counts were recorded for this clone. V gene TRBV7-2 combines with J gene TRBJ2-3; the match to TRBD1 covers 8 bases. The J segment lost 3 bases and the V segment lost 3 bases, leaving 2 bases of the junction unmatched. The CDR3 spans 14 residues. CDR1 and CDR2 from the germline V gene are SGHTA and FQGNSA. The chain's CDR3 is CASSFRDRTDTQYF. CDR3 nucleotides: TGTGCCAGCAGCTTCCGGGACAGGACAGATACGCAGTATTTT. Looking up the rest from reference TRBV7-2 and TRBJ2-3 gives the full variable domain: GAGVSQSPSNKVTEKGKDVELRCDPISGHTALYWYRQSLGQGLEFLIYFQGNSAPDKSGLPSDRFSAERTGGSVSTLTIQRTQQEDSAVYLCASSFRDRTDTQYFGPGTRLTVL.

The chain employs TRBV4-3 and TRBJ1-1; tentative D call: TRBD1 (6 bases). With 1 base removed from V and 3 bases from J, the gap between germline ends came to 18 bases. Germline V gene data show CDR1 as LGHNA and CDR2 as YSLEER. This CDR3 comprises 17 residues. The CDR3: CASSQVVTRGADTEAFF. CDR3 DNA: TGCGCCAGCAGCCAAGTGGTAACCAGGGGAGCGGACACTGAAGCTTTCTTT.

V usage is TRBV10-1 and J usage is TRBJ1-6; D gene uncertain. The germline gives CDR1 WNHNN, CDR2 SYGVQD (reference sequence). Trimming removed 6 bases at V and 9 bases at J, with 15 bases between. This CDR3 comprises 14 residues. The CDR3 sequence is CASSQTDCSSPLHF. The CDR3 bases are TGCGCCAGCAGCCAGACTGACTGCTCTTCACCCCTCCACTTT.

The V gene is TRBV5-1, the J gene TRBJ2-2; a possible D gene is TRBD1 (6 bases). Looked up from germline, CDR1 is SGHRS and CDR2 is YFSETQ. The length of the CDR3 is 16 residues. V was clipped by 0 bases and J by 4 bases, with 13 bases between them. CDR3 nucleotides: TGCGCCAGCAGCTTGGCAGGGGCCACGGGCACCGGGGAGCTGTTTTTT. Translated: CASSLAGATGTGELFF.

The sample holds a few counts of this clone. The chain has TRBV11-1 and TRBJ2-3; perhaps TRBD1 as D (6 bases). This CDR3 spans 15 amino acids. Trimming left V 1 base short and J 1 base short, with 9 bases between. Germline V gene lookup returns CDR1 SGHAT and CDR2 FQDESV (reference sequence). CDR3 protein: CASSLVGGGTDTQYF. In nucleotides, the CDR3 is TGTGCCAGCAGCTTAGTAGGGGGTGGCACAGATACGCAGTATTTT.

The chain joins TRBV4-1 to TRBJ2-1; D is possibly TRBD2 (5 bases). The CDR3 sequence is 15 residues long. Germline values: CDR1 MGHRA, CDR2 YSYEKL. Trimming removed 4 bases from V and 8 bases from J, with 18 bases in between. As DNA, the CDR3 is TGCGCCAGCAGCCCCGGGTTGGGGAGAGTGTATGAGCAGTTCTTC. This sequence encodes CASSPGLGRVYEQFF.

The chain carries TRBV5-4 and TRBJ1-1; 7 bases line up with TRBD1. The germline CDR1 and CDR2 sequences are SGHNT and YYREEE (reference sequence). This CDR3 region has 13 residues. J gave up 7 bases and V 1 base, and 4 bases lay outside the gene matches. As DNA, the CDR3 is TGTGCCAGCAGCTTGACCGACAGGGTTGAAGCTTTCTTT. This encodes CASSLTDRVEAFF.

In its sample, this clone was seen a few times. CDR3: CASSLWEVDYGYTF. The CDR3 nucleotides read TGTGCCAGTAGTCTCTGGGAGGTGGACTATGGCTACACCTTC. This sequence joins TRBV19 and TRBJ1-2, with no clear D. The CDR3 spans 14 residues. V was trimmed by 5 bases and J by 3 bases, leaving 13 bases between them. Germline CDR1 reads LNHDA; CDR2 reads SQIVND (reference sequence).

This clone was recorded a few times. The gene calls are TRBV7-2 and TRBJ2-7, with 7 bases aligning to TRBD2. Trimming cost V 1 base and J 5 bases; bases outside gene matches: 11. CDR3 length: 16 residues. Per the germline V gene, CDR1 is SGHTA and CDR2 is FQGNSA. The DNA for the CDR3 is TGTGCCAGCAGCTTAGGCTCGGGGCGGGGGATGAACGAGCAGTACTTC. Translated: CASSLGSGRGMNEQYF.

The rearrangement joins TRBV2 to TRBJ2-7; 7 nucleotides line up with TRBD1. V shed 2 bases, J shed 3 bases, and the junction held 4 bases outside the gene matches. This CDR3 comprises 14 residues. The germline CDR1 and CDR2 sequences are SNHLY and FYNNEI. The CDR3 DNA sequence: TGTGCCAGCAGTGAACAAGGGGGCGGCTACGAGCAGTACTTC. As protein: CASSEQGGGYEQYF.

The rearrangement uses TRBV5-1 and TRBJ2-7; 7 nucleotides line up with TRBD1. The germline gives CDR1 SGHRS, CDR2 YFSETQ. J gave up 3 bases and V 2 bases, and 5 bases lay outside the gene matches. CDR3 length: 14 residues. The CDR3 DNA is TGCGCCAGCAGCTTAGACAGGGTGAGCTACGAGCAGTACTTC. Protein: CASSLDRVSYEQYF.

The V and J genes are TRBV6-5 and TRBJ2-3; no clear D. V lost 0 bases, J lost 0 bases, and 4 bases lay in between. Per the germline V gene, CDR1 is MNHEY and CDR2 is SVGAGI. This CDR3 comprises 14 residues. CDR3 bases: TGTGCCAGCAGTTACTCGACTAGCACAGATACGCAGTATTTT. Its translation: CASSYSTSTDTQYF.

This sequence joins TRBV5-4 and TRBJ2-2; the D gene is possibly TRBD1 (6 bases). The CDR3 has 16 amino acids. The V end was cut by 7 bases, the J end by 0 bases, with 16 bases between. Looked up from germline, CDR1 is SGHNT and CDR2 is YYREEE (reference sequence). The CDR3 protein is CASAPRAGANTGELFF. CDR3 sequence (DNA): TGTGCCAGCGCCCCAAGGGCAGGGGCGAACACCGGGGAGCTGTTTTTT.

In this sample, this clone turned up a few times. J is TRBJ2-1 and V is TRBV4-1; no definite D call. This CDR3 is built from 12 residues. Germline CDR1 and CDR2: MGHRA and YSYEKL. Trimming pared 1 base from V and 9 bases from J, leaving 7 bases between. In DNA, the CDR3 is TGCGCCAGCAGCCAAGCGACTGGTGAGCAGTTCTTC. The encoded protein is CASSQATGEQFF.

The chain is built from TRBV21-1 and TRBJ2-3; the table assigns TRBD1, which was not confirmed against the DNA. TRBV21-1 is assigned pseudogene status. The CDR3 contains 17 residues. CDR3 amino acids: CASPLNADRGCTDTQYF. The CDR3 DNA sequence: TGTGCCAGCCCTCTAAATGCGGACAGGGGTTGCACAGATACGCAGTATTTT.

V usage is TRBV10-3 and J usage is TRBJ1-5; tentatively, D is TRBD1 (6 bases). Germline CDR1 and CDR2: ENHRY and SYGVKD. CDR3 length: 14 residues. V lost 2 bases and J lost 6, with 11 bases in between. CDR3 sequence reads: CAISEQGLGQPQHF. The CDR3 DNA is TGTGCCATCAGTGAGCAGGGGCTCGGTCAGCCCCAGCATTTT.

The chain joins TRBV5-8 to TRBJ2-1, with 12 bases lining up with TRBD2. The J segment lost 10 bases and the V segment lost 1 base, leaving 6 bases of the junction unmatched. Germline values: CDR1 SGHTS, CDR2 YDEGEE. The CDR3 length is 15 residues. CDR3 residues: CASSLNLAGGLEQFF. CDR3 DNA sequence: TGTGCCAGCAGCTTGAATCTAGCGGGGGGGCTGGAGCAGTTCTTC.

The chain combines TRBV7-2 with TRBJ2-5; D is unclear. TRBJ2-7 matches the DNA end more closely, so the J call is doubtful. The germline CDR1 and CDR2 sequences are SGHTA and FQGNSA. This CDR3 has 13 residues. The CDR3 reads CASSSAQDYEQYF. The CDR3 DNA reads as TGTGCCAGCAGCTCGGCCCAGGACTACGAGCAGTACTTC.

This clone appeared a few times. Other DNA sequences from this sample encode an identical CDR3 as well. This sequence joins TRBV4-2 and TRBJ2-7; D gene ambiguous. The CDR3 runs 12 residues. The V gene lost 3 bases and the J gene lost 5 bases, with 8 bases spanning the gap. Germline-derived CDR1 and CDR2 are LGHNA and YNFKEQ. The CDR3 nucleotides are TGTGCCAGCAGCCATAATCGGGACGAGCAGTACTTC. This translates into CASSHNRDEQYF.

Regarding this clone: An end of the junction does not agree with germline; a read error may underlie this. This sequence joins TRBV7-7 and TRBJ2-5, with 9 bases that match TRBD2. Germline CDR1 SSHAT, CDR2 FNYEAQ (reference sequence). The CDR3 loop spans 14 amino acids. Here the CDR3 reads CASSATSGQETQYF. The CDR3 DNA is TGTGCTAGCAGCGCAACTAGCGGGCAAGAGACCCAGTACTTC.

The chain uses TRBV4-2 and TRBJ2-7; D is perhaps TRBD2 (6 bases). Germline V gene lookup returns CDR1 LGHNA and CDR2 YNFKEQ. CDR3 length equals 14 residues. Trimming cost V 4 bases and J 2 bases, with 12 bases left between them. In nucleotides, the CDR3 is TGTGCCAGCAGCCCAAGGACGGGAGCCTACGAGCAGTACTTC. Translated: CASSPRTGAYEQYF.

The chain uses TRBV10-3 and TRBJ1-5, with D possibly TRBD1 on 5 matching bases. In germline, CDR1 is ENHRY, CDR2 SYGVKD. The CDR3 contains 14 residues. The V end lost 2 bases, the J end lost 6 bases, and 11 bases lay between the germline ends. The CDR3 DNA sequence: TGTGCCATCAGTGAGATGGGGGGAACTCAGCCCCAGCATTTT. Amino acid sequence: CAISEMGGTQPQHF.

The J gene is TRBJ1-6, the V gene TRBV7-9; TRBD1 agrees at 8 bases. V shed 5 bases and J 8 bases; nucleotides not matched to a gene: 2. The CDR3 is 13 amino acids. Per the germline V gene, CDR1 is SEHNR and CDR2 is FQNEAQ (reference sequence). The CDR3 reads CASSQTGDSPLHF. The CDR3 DNA follows: TGTGCCAGCAGCCAGACAGGGGATTCACCCCTCCACTTT.